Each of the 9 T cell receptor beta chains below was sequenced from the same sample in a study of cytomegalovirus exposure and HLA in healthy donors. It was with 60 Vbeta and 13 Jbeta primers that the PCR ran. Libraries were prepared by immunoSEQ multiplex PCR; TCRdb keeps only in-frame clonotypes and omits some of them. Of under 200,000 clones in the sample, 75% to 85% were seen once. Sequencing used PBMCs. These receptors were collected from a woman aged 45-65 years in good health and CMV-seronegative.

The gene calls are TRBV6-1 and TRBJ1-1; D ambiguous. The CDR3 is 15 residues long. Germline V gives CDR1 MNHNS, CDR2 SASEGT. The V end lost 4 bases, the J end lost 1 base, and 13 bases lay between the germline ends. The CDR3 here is CASSAGEGGNTEAFF. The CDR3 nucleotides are TGTGCCAGCAGTGCCGGGGAAGGCGGGAACACTGAAGCTTTCTTT.

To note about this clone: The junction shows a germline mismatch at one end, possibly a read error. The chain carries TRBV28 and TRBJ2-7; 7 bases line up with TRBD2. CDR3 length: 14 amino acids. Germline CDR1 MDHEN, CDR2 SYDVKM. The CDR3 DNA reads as TGTGCCACGCTCGAGCGGGGACGGAGCTACGGGCAGTACTTC. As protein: CATLERGRSYGQYF.

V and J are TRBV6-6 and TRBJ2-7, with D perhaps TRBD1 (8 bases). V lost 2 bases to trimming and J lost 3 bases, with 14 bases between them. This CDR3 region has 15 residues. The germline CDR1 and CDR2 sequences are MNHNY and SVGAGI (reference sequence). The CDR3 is CASSYGTGGDYEQYF. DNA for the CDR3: TGTGCCAGCAGTTACGGAACAGGGGGGGACTACGAGCAGTACTTC.

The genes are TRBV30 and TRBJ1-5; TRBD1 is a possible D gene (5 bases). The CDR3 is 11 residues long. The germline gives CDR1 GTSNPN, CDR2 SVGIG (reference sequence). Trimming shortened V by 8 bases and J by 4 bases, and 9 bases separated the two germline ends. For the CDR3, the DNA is TGTGCCGGGGGGAATAATCAGCCCCAGCATTTT. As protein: CAGGNNQPQHF.

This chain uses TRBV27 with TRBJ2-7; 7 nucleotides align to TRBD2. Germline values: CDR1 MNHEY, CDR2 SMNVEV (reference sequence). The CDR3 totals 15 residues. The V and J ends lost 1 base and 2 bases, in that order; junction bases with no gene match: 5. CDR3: CASSLLGEGPYEQYF. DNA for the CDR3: TGTGCCAGCAGTTTATTGGGGGAGGGCCCCTACGAGCAGTACTTC.

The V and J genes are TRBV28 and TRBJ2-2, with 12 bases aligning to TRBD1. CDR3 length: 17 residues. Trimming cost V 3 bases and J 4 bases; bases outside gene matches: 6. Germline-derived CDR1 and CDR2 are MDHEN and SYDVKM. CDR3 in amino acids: CASSFPGTGGTTGELFF. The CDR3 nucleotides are TGTGCCAGCAGTTTCCCCGGGACAGGGGGCACCACCGGGGAGCTGTTTTTT.

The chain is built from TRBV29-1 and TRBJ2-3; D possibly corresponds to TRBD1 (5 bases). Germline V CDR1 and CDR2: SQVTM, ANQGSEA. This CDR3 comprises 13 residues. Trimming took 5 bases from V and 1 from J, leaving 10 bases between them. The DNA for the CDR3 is TGCAGCGTTTCGCCACAGGGCACAGATACGCAGTATTTT. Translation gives CSVSPQGTDTQYF.

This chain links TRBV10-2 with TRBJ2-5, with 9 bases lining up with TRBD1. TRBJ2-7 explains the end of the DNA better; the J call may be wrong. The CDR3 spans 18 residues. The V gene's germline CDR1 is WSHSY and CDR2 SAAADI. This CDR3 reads CASSESTQRRTGAYEQYF. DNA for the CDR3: TGCGCCAGCAGTGAGTCGACTCAACGTCGGACAGGGGCCTACGAGCAGTACTTC.

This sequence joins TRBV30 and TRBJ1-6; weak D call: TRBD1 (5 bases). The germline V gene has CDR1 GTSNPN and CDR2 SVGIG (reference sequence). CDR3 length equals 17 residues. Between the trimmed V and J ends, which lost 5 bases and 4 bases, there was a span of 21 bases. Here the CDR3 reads CAWSSVGSAGYNSPLHF. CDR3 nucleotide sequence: TGTGCCTGGTCCTCAGTAGGGTCCGCAGGGTATAATTCACCCCTCCACTTT. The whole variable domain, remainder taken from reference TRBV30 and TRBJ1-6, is SQTIHQWPATLVQPVGSPLSLECTVEGTSNPNLYWYRQAAGRGLQLLFYSVGIGQISSEVPQNLSASRPQDRQFILSSKKLLLSDSGFYLCAWSSVGSAGYNSPLHFGNGTRLTVT.